This T cell receptor beta chain is drawn from a study of vaccination effects on CD4 cells after COVID-19. Turning to the study itself: Each participant received a vaccine that was either BNT162b2 or mRNA-1273, given as two doses.

The CDR3 contains 14 residues. V lost 4 bases, J lost 8 bases, and 7 bases stayed unmatched. Germline V gene sequence: CDR1 SGHRS, CDR2 YFSETQ. Antigen-specific CD4+ T cells were expanded (with viral peptide pools) by the ViraFEST assay ahead of sequencing. At the end of nine to ten days of culture, CD4+ T cells were isolated. Vaccinated recipients, who were negative for nucleocapsid antibodies, had no history of SARS-CoV-2 infection. PBMC cultures contained 2 million or so cells per well, 10 IU/ml IL-2 and around 9.3 ug/ml peptides. Days 3 and 7 saw half the medium replaced with IL-2 medium. About this clone: No antigen is known for it.

Sequencing used immunoSEQ multiplex PCR; TCRdb keeps in-frame clones, though not all of them. The sample contains roughly 50,000 clones, about four fifths of which appear only once. The chain employs TRBV5-1 and TRBJ1-1; TRBD1 matches at 11 bases. The sequenced sample was CD4+ T cells from PBMCs cultured with HCoV-OC43 spike peptides, obtained before COVID-19 vaccination. Subset noted: HCoV-OC43 spike overlapping peptide pool stimulation. The receptor's source is a human donor who received a COVID-19 vaccine. The CDR3 region has the DNA TGCGCCAGCAGCCTGGGGACAGGGGGATTAGAAGCTTTCTTT. This gives the protein CASSLGTGGLEAFF.